This T cell receptor (beta chain) was sequenced during a study of cytomegalovirus exposure and HLA in healthy donors. General study results and limits: According to the study, 150 to 200 TCR beta chains were cytomegalovirus-associated. In vitro experiments confirmed that three CMV-associated chains were specific for CMV antigens. A link between a missense DCLRE1C variant and TCR beta V- and J-gene trimming emerged from a later analysis.

Everyone who donated was a healthy bone marrow donor. Of note for this clone: Its target is not known.

Vbeta (60) and Jbeta (13) primers were used in the PCR. TCRdb's table, derived via immunoSEQ multiplex PCR, lists solely in-frame clones and lacks some. Of about 130,000 clones detected, roughly 10% appear once; the ten largest clones hold less than 2%. Trimming took off 2 bases at V and 0 bases at J, with 8 bases between the two ends. From germline, CDR1 is SGHRS and CDR2 YFSETQ. This CDR3 has 15 residues. The genes are TRBV5-1 and TRBJ2-2; D gene ambiguous. The sequenced sample was PBMCs. This sequence originates from a man over 45 in good health and CMV-seronegative. The chain's CDR3 is CASSFGGSNTGELFF. The CDR3 coding sequence is TGCGCCAGCAGCTTTGGCGGATCGAACACCGGGGAGCTGTTTTTT.